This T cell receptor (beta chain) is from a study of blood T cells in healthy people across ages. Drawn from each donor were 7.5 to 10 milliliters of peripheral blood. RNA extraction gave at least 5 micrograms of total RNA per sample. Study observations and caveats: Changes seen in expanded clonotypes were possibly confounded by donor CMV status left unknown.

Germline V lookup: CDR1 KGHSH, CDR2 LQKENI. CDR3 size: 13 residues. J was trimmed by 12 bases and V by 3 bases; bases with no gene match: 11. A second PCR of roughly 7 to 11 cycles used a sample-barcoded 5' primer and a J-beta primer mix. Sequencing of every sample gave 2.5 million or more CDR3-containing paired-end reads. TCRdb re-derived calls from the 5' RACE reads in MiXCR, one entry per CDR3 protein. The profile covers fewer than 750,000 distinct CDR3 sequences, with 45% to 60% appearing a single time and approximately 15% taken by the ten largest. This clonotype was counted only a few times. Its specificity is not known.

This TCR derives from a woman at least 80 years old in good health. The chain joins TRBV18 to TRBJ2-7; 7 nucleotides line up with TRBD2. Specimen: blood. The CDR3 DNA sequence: TGTGCCAGCTCACCTCCTAGCGGCCTAAGGAGGTACTTC. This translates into CASSPPSGLRRYF.